The source of this TCR beta chain is a study of cytomegalovirus exposure and HLA in healthy donors. This clone was recorded once. CDR1 and CDR2 from the germline V gene are KGHSY and FQNENV. This CDR3 has 14 amino acids. Researchers ran the PCR with 60 Vbeta and 13 Jbeta primers. The repertoire was sequenced with immunoSEQ multiplex PCR; TCRdb's copy has only in-frame clones and lacks some. The table lists roughly 160,000 clones, approximately 72% of them singletons. Source material: PBMCs. This rearrangement joins TRBV16 to TRBJ2-5, with TRBD2 matching 7 bases. TRBJ2-7 explains the end of the DNA better; the J call may be wrong. This receptor was obtained from a female donor in good health and CMV-seronegative. The DNA of the CDR3 is TGTGCCAGCAGCCAGGGGGGGGTCCTCTACGAGCAGTACTTC. This sequence encodes CASSQGGVLYEQYF.